Listed below are T cell receptor beta chains from one sample, sequenced in a study of CD8 T cells in ankylosing spondylitis. Using its own MiXCR run on the 5' RACE reads, TCRdb lists one record per CDR3 protein. This table has fewer than 450,000 distinct CDR3 sequences, 17% appearing once. The material sequenced was blood, either unsorted or a sorted T cell fraction (not recorded which). These TCRs come from a male donor with ankylosing spondylitis. Both conserved end residues are part of each CDR3. Only some rows state a clone size, as once, few, many or a class for expanded clones.

abundance: few
j_gene: TRBJ1-5
v_gene: TRBV15
CDR3aa: CATSRDASPNQPQHF

abundance: -
j_gene: TRBJ2-2
v_gene: TRBV7-2
CDR3aa: CASSPAGRGNTGELFF

abundance: -
j_gene: TRBJ1-3
v_gene: TRBV7-6
CDR3aa: CASTSLGQDFSGNTIYF

abundance: -
j_gene: TRBJ1-1
v_gene: TRBV6-5
CDR3aa: CASSYSRQLNEAFF

abundance: few
j_gene: TRBJ2-7
v_gene: TRBV2
CDR3aa: CASSDDAGEQYF

abundance: -
j_gene: TRBJ2-5
v_gene: TRBV7-2
CDR3aa: CASSLGTRGGETQYF

abundance: -
j_gene: TRBJ2-1
v_gene: TRBV20-1
CDR3aa: CSARDPSNNEQFF

abundance: -
j_gene: TRBJ2-1
v_gene: TRBV7-8
CDR3aa: CASSLVPQGTYNEQFF

abundance: few
j_gene: TRBJ2-1
v_gene: TRBV5-1
CDR3aa: CASSSGLPGSYNEQFF

abundance: few
j_gene: TRBJ2-1
v_gene: TRBV7-2
CDR3aa: CASSPGLAGTYNEQFF

abundance: -
j_gene: TRBJ2-7
v_gene: TRBV20-1
CDR3aa: CSAQLGPTDEQYF

abundance: few
j_gene: TRBJ2-5
v_gene: TRBV29-1
CDR3aa: CSVRVSYETQYF

abundance: few
j_gene: TRBJ2-3
v_gene: TRBV9
CDR3aa: CASSVGLAGPEADTQYF

abundance: many
j_gene: TRBJ1-1
v_gene: TRBV12-3/TRBV12-4
CDR3aa: CASRQQGSGTEAFF

abundance: many
j_gene: TRBJ2-7
v_gene: TRBV12-3/TRBV12-4
CDR3aa: CASSLTIYEQYF

abundance: many
j_gene: TRBJ2-7
v_gene: TRBV20-1
CDR3aa: CSARDTLAGREQYF

abundance: many
j_gene: TRBJ2-7
v_gene: TRBV7-2
CDR3aa: CASSPLAGVKVEQYF

abundance: many
j_gene: TRBJ2-2
v_gene: TRBV12-3/TRBV12-4
CDR3aa: CASSLGRALNTGELFF

abundance: few
j_gene: TRBJ2-5
v_gene: TRBV11-2
CDR3aa: CASSPGLTSTPGEETQYF

abundance: -
j_gene: TRBJ2-1
v_gene: TRBV5-1
CDR3aa: CASSFVAAYNEQFF

abundance: -
j_gene: TRBJ1-5
v_gene: TRBV6-5
CDR3aa: CASSSGLKGQPQHF

abundance: -
j_gene: TRBJ2-3
v_gene: TRBV4-1
CDR3aa: CASSHPNTDTQYF